The source of this T cell receptor beta chain is a study of blood T cell repertoires in COVID-19. Study summary: Acute and convalescent COVID-19 specimens originated in the United States, Italy and Spain. PBMCs, B-cell-depleted T cells, or T cells provided the cDNA or gDNA that made up the material.

As processed by the authors: Nucleated cell number was recorded as an estimate derived from reference gene primer amplification. The assay was immunoSEQ multiplex PCR, and TCRdb's table has in-frame clones only and misses some. Clonal size and the V and J genes are those of that table, whereas D and trimming came from the DNA. The sample consists of about 190,000 clones, nearly 90% of them appearing once. Germline assignment: CDR1 MNHEY and CDR2 SVGEGT. The CDR3 is 14 residues long. V was trimmed by 2 bases and J by 5 bases, leaving 12 bases between them. Sequenced material: peripheral blood. The V gene is TRBV6-2 or TRBV6-3, the J gene TRBJ1-2; a possible D gene is TRBD1 (5 bases). The receptor was isolated from a middle-aged man with acute or convalescent COVID-19. CDR3 protein: CASSYDKGRYGYTF. The CDR3 nucleotides read TGTGCCAGCAGTTACGACAAGGGGAGGTATGGCTACACCTTC.